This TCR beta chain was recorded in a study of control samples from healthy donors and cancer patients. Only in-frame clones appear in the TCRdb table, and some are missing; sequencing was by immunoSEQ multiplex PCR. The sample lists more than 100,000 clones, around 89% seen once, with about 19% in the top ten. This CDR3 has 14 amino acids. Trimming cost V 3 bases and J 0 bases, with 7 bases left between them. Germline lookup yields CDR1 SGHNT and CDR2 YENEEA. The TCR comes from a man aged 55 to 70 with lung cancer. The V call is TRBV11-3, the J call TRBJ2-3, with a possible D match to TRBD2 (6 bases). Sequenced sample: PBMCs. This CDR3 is CASSLGLSTDTQYF. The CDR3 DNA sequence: TGTGCCAGCAGCTTGGGACTTAGCACAGATACGCAGTATTTT.